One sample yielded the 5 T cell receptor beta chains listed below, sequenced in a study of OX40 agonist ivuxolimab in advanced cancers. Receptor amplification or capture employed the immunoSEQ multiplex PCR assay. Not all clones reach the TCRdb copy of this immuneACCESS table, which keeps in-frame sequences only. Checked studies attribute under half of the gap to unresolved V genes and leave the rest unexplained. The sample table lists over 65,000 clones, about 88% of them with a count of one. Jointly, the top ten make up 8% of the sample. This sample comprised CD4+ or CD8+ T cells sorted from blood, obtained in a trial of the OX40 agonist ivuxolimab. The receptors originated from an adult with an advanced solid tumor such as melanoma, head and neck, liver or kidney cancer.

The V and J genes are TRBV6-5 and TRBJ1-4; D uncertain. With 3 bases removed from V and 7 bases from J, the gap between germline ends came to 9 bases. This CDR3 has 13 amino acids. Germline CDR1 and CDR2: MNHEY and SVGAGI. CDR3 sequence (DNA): TGTGCCAGCAGTTATCTAATCGGTGAAAAACTGTTTTTT. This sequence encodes CASSYLIGEKLFF.

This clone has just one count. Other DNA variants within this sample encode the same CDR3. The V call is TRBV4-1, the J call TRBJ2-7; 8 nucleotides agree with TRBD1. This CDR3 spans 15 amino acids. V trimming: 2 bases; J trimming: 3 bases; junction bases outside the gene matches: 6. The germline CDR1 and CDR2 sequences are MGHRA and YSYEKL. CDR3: CASSQFTTGDYEQYF. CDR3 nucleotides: TGCGCCAGCAGCCAATTTACGACAGGGGACTACGAGCAGTACTTC.

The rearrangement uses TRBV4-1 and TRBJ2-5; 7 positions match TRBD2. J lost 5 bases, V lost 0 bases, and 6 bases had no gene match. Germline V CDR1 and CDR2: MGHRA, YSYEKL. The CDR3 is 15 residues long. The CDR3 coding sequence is TGCGCCAGCAGCCAAGATCGGACTAGTAGTGAGACCCAGTACTTC. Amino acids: CASSQDRTSSETQYF.

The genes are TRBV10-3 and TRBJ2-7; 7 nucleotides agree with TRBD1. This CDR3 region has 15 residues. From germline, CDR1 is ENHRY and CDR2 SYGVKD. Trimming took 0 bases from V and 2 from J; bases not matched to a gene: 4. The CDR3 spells CAISESLGTAYEQYF. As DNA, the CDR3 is TGTGCCATCAGTGAGTCGCTAGGGACAGCCTACGAGCAGTACTTC.

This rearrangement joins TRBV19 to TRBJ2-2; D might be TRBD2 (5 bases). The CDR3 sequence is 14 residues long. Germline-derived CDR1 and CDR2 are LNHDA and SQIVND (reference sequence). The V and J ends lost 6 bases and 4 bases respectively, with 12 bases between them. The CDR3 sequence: CASRRALGTGELFF. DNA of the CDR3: TGTGCCAGTAGGAGGGCTCTAGGCACCGGGGAGCTGTTTTTT.